These 28 T cell receptor beta chains originate from one sample sequenced in a study of CD8+ T cells in alopecia areata. TCR sequencing used cDNA made by reverse transcription of extracted RNA. TCRdb's table, derived via immunoSEQ multiplex PCR, lists solely in-frame clones and lacks some. The sample lists about 150,000 clones, around 55% seen once, with 15% to 20% in the top ten. Sequences were derived from CD8+ T cells sorted from blood, sampled at week 0. The receptors come from a human donor with alopecia areata.

This sequence joins TRBV27 and TRBJ1-2; D unclear. The germline V and J ends were trimmed by 8 bases and 8 bases, with 12 bases remaining between them. CDR3 length equals 11 residues. The germline V gene encodes CDR1 MNHEY and CDR2 SMNVEV (reference sequence). CDR3 amino acids: CASGSPLGYTF. DNA of the CDR3: TGTGCCAGCGGGAGCCCCCTGGGCTACACCTTC.

In DNA, the CDR3 is TGCGCCAGCAGCAACAAACTCCGGGACAGGCGTAGAAAGACGAACACCGGGGAGCTGTTTTTT. Its protein product is CASSNKLRDRRRKTNTGELFF. The gene calls are TRBV5-1 and TRBJ2-2; TRBD1 matches 8 bases. Germline assignment: CDR1 SGHRS and CDR2 YFSETQ. V shed 4 bases and J 0 bases; nucleotides not matched to a gene: 20. The CDR3 loop spans 21 amino acids.

In DNA, the CDR3 is TGCGCCAGCACCGACTCTAATTCCGAGCAGTACTTC. As protein: CASTDSNSEQYF. The chain carries TRBV5-1 and TRBJ2-7; no definite D call. Per germline, CDR1 SGHRS and CDR2 YFSETQ. The ends were cut back, 6 bases at V and 6 bases at J, with 13 bases in the middle. This CDR3 spans 12 amino acids. Filled out from reference TRBV5-1 and TRBJ2-7, the complete variable domain reads KAGVTQTPRYLIKTRGQQVTLSCSPISGHRSVSWYQQTPGQGLQFLFEYFSETQRNKGNFPGRFSGRQFSNSRSEMNVSTLELGDSALYLCASTDSNSEQYFGPGTRLTVT.

This clone was detected only a few times. This chain links TRBV9 with TRBJ1-2; 7 positions agree with TRBD1. Germline CDR1 is SGDLS and CDR2 is YYNGEE. The V segment lost 3 bases and the J segment 2 bases; nucleotides outside the gene matches: 7. There are 15 residues in the CDR3. This chain's CDR3 is CASSAGTAPNYGYTF. The CDR3 DNA reads as TGTGCCAGCAGCGCCGGGACAGCCCCAAACTATGGCTACACCTTC.

This chain joins TRBV5-6 and TRBJ2-7, with 10 bases fitting TRBD1. The CDR3 runs 15 residues. Losses at the gene ends were 0 bases for V and 8 bases for J; bases not matched to a gene: 8. Germline assignment: CDR1 SGHDT and CDR2 YYEEEE. CDR3 in amino acids: CASSLAPGQGHQQYF. CDR3 bases: TGTGCCAGCAGCTTGGCCCCGGGACAGGGGCACCAGCAGTACTTC.

The rearrangement links TRBV11-1 to TRBJ2-3; D gene uncertain. Germline V CDR1 and CDR2: SGHAT, FQDESV (reference sequence). V shed 5 bases and J shed 4 bases, with 10 bases lying between them. There are 13 residues in the CDR3. CDR3 DNA sequence: TGTGCCAGCAGCCCGATTGAAGCAGATACGCAGTATTTT. Its translation: CASSPIEADTQYF. Using reference TRBV11-1 and TRBJ2-3 for the parts outside the CDR3, the full variable domain is EAEVAQSPRYKITEKSQAVAFWCDPISGHATLYWYRQILGQGPELLVQFQDESVVDDSQLPKDRFSAERLKGVDSTLKIQPAELGDSAMYLCASSPIEADTQYFGPGTRLTVL.

The chain has TRBV13 and TRBJ1-5; no clear D. The CDR3 extends over 13 amino acids. Germline lookup yields CDR1 PRHDT and CDR2 FYEKMQ (reference sequence). V gave up 5 bases and J gave up 3 bases, with 8 bases separating them. As DNA, the CDR3 is TGTGCCAGCAGCCCCCTCCCCAATCAGCCCCAGCATTTT. The encoded protein is CASSPLPNQPQHF. The variable domain in full, with the rest retrieved from reference TRBV13 and TRBJ1-5, is AAGVIQSPRHLIKEKRETATLKCYPIPRHDTVYWYQQGPGQDPQFLISFYEKMQSDKGSIPDRFSAQQFSDYHSELNMSSLELGDSALYFCASSPLPNQPQHFGDGTRLSIL.

This clone was detected only a few times. V usage is TRBV5-6 and J usage is TRBJ2-7, with 16 bases that match TRBD2. The CDR3 sequence is 16 residues long. V dropped 4 bases and J dropped 8; count of bases not matched to a gene: 9. Per germline, CDR1 SGHDT and CDR2 YYEEEE. The CDR3 here is CASSPGTSGGAVQQYF. The CDR3 region has the DNA TGTGCCAGCAGCCCCGGGACTAGCGGGGGGGCAGTTCAGCAGTACTTC.

The chain employs TRBV29-1 and TRBJ2-5; a weak D match, TRBD1 (6 bases). CDR3 size: 13 residues. The germline gives CDR1 SQVTM, CDR2 ANQGSEA. The ends were cut back, 4 bases at V and 5 bases at J, with 14 bases in the middle. The CDR3 here is CSVVRRGRETQYF. The CDR3 bases are TGCAGCGTTGTACGCAGGGGACGGGAGACCCAGTACTTC.

The chain employs TRBV29-1 and TRBJ1-2; D remains unclear. This CDR3 spans 12 amino acids. The ends were cut back, 4 bases at V and 5 bases at J, with 11 bases in the middle. CDR1 is SQVTM, CDR2 ANQGSEA, per germline. DNA of the CDR3: TGCAGCGTTGGGTCGGGAGAGTATGGCTACACCTTC. This sequence encodes CSVGSGEYGYTF.

To note about this clone: A far larger clone is just one base off, so this is likely a read error. The gene calls are TRBV30 and TRBJ1-2; no reliable D call. Germline CDR1 GTSNPN, CDR2 SVGIG (reference sequence). The CDR3 is 13 amino acids. The germline V and J ends were trimmed by 0 bases and 10 bases, with 15 bases remaining between them. The CDR3 reads CAWSVSWYFVYTF. CDR3 in DNA: TGTGCCTGGAGTGTCTCCTGGTATTTTGTCTACACCTTC.

This chain links TRBV13 with TRBJ2-7; TRBD2 matches 14 bases. The germline V gene encodes CDR1 PRHDT and CDR2 FYEKMQ (reference sequence). The CDR3 is made up of 15 amino acids. V lost 3 bases to trimming and J lost 5 bases; unmatched junction nucleotides: 3. CDR3 sequence (DNA): TGTGCCAGCAGCTTCCTGACTAGCGGGGGGGACGAGCAGTACTTC. This encodes CASSFLTSGGDEQYF.

This chain connects TRBV4-3 to TRBJ2-1; D remains unclear. From germline, CDR1 is LGHNA and CDR2 YSLEER. The CDR3 has 16 residues. The ends were cut back, 0 bases at V and 6 bases at J, with 15 bases in the middle. Here the CDR3 DNA reads TGCGCCAGCAGCCAAGATATCCTCTCTCGCGCCAATGAGCAGTTCTTC. Amino acid sequence: CASSQDILSRANEQFF.

V and J are TRBV7-9 and TRBJ1-2; D is ambiguous. Trimming pared 0 bases from V and 10 bases from J, leaving 15 bases between. Germline lookup yields CDR1 SEHNR and CDR2 FQNEAQ (reference sequence). The CDR3 contains 14 residues. The CDR3 DNA reads TGTGCCAGCAGCTTAGCGTCGGCAGCTTTGGTCTACACCTTC. Protein: CASSLASAALVYTF.

In its sample, this clone was seen a few times. The chain combines TRBV30 with TRBJ2-1, with D uncertain. CDR3 length equals 13 residues. CDR1 and CDR2 from the germline V gene are GTSNPN and SVGIG (reference sequence). Trimming removed 4 bases at V and 1 base at J, with 8 bases between. The DNA for the CDR3 is TGTGCCTGGAATCTGGTGTCCTACAATGAGCAGTTCTTC. Translating it yields CAWNLVSYNEQFF. Full variable domain (remainder filled in from reference TRBV30 and TRBJ2-1): SQTIHQWPATLVQPVGSPLSLECTVEGTSNPNLYWYRQAAGRGLQLLFYSVGIGQISSEVPQNLSASRPQDRQFILSSKKLLLSDSGFYLCAWNLVSYNEQFFGPGTRLTVL.

The V gene is TRBV7-2, the J gene TRBJ2-3, with 8 bases that match TRBD2. CDR3 size: 16 residues. V was clipped by 4 bases and J by 4 bases; unmatched bases: 10. CDR1 is SGHTA and CDR2 is FQGNSA in the germline V gene. CDR3 bases: TGTGCCAGCAGCTCGGGGACTAGGCTCTTCGCAGATACGCAGTATTTT. This translates into CASSSGTRLFADTQYF.

The chain joins TRBV9 to TRBJ1-5; D is perhaps TRBD1 (5 bases). The CDR3 consists of 14 residues. Germline assignment: CDR1 SGDLS and CDR2 YYNGEE. V lost 4 bases to trimming and J lost 6 bases, with 14 bases between them. CDR3 coding DNA: TGTGCCAGCAGCCAATTTGATGGGGCTCAGCCCCAGCATTTT. This sequence encodes CASSQFDGAQPQHF.

The chain is built from TRBV7-7 and TRBJ2-2; no definite D call. The V end lost 5 bases, the J end lost 1 base, and 8 bases lay between the germline ends. The CDR3 has 14 residues. Germline V lookup: CDR1 SSHAT, CDR2 FNYEAQ (reference sequence). This CDR3 is CASSQTLNTGELFF. In DNA form, the CDR3 reads TGTGCCAGCAGCCAAACACTGAACACCGGGGAGCTGTTTTTT. Full variable domain (outside the CDR3, taken from reference TRBV7-7 and TRBJ2-2): GAGVSQSPRYKVTKRGQDVTLRCDPISSHATLYWYQQALGQGPEFLTYFNYEAQPDKSGLPSDRFSAERPEGSISTLTIQRTEQRDSAMYRCASSQTLNTGELFFGEGSRLTVL.

As to this clone: This is likely a read error, given that the CDR3 carries no conserved phenylalanine or tryptophan at its end. Because the CDR3's place on the DNA is in doubt, the DNA is left out and the CDR3 is given as listed by TCRdb. This chain links TRBV5-6 with TRBJ2-3; the table assigns TRBD2, which was not confirmed against the DNA. The V gene's germline CDR1 is SGHDT and CDR2 YYEEEE. The CDR3 comprises 15 residues, both ends counted. The CDR3 spells CASRMELAGGPDTDI.

There are a few counts of this clone. The V and J genes are TRBV7-2 and TRBJ2-1; TRBD1 aligns across 8 bases. The CDR3 length is 15 residues. Germline V gene lookup returns CDR1 SGHTA and CDR2 FQGNSA. The V segment lost 1 base and the J segment 5 bases; nucleotides outside the gene matches: 4. The CDR3 region has the DNA TGTGCCAGCAGCTTAGGGACAGGGAAACACAATGAGCAGTTCTTC. Translating it yields CASSLGTGKHNEQFF.

This clone was seen a handful of times. This chain connects TRBV27 to TRBJ2-3; D perhaps matches TRBD2 (5 bases). CDR3 length: 14 amino acids. The germline V gene has CDR1 MNHEY and CDR2 SMNVEV (reference sequence). V was cut by 1 base and J by 5 bases, with 10 bases left in between. The DNA for the CDR3 is TGTGCCAGCAGTTTATTTGCGGGCGTAGATACGCAGTATTTT. Protein sequence: CASSLFAGVDTQYF.

This chain joins TRBV30 and TRBJ1-2; D gene unclear. With 4 bases removed from V and 3 bases from J, the gap between germline ends came to 18 bases. CDR3 length equals 15 residues. Germline CDR1 GTSNPN, CDR2 SVGIG (reference sequence). The CDR3 spells CAWKNELADYYGYTF. The CDR3 coding sequence is TGTGCCTGGAAGAACGAGCTTGCGGATTACTATGGCTACACCTTC.

V gene TRBV30 combines with J gene TRBJ1-5, with D perhaps TRBD1 (5 bases). Per germline, CDR1 GTSNPN and CDR2 SVGIG (reference sequence). V was shortened by 0 bases and J by 7 bases, with 10 bases between the two germline ends. There are 13 residues in the CDR3. CDR3 amino acids: CAWSVGEGQPQHF. CDR3 coding DNA: TGTGCCTGGAGTGTAGGTGAGGGGCAGCCCCAGCATTTT.

The genes are TRBV2 and TRBJ2-1; D perhaps matches TRBD2 (6 bases). V shed 6 bases and J shed 10 bases, with 10 bases lying between them. The CDR3 has 11 amino acids. Germline CDR1 is SNHLY and CDR2 is FYNNEI. CDR3 amino acids: CASREGLEQFF. The CDR3 DNA sequence: TGTGCCAGCAGGGAGGGCCTCGAGCAGTTCTTC.

As DNA, the CDR3 is TGTGCCTGGAGTGTCCCATACAGGGGGAACACTGAAGCTTTCTTT. Translating gives CAWSVPYRGNTEAFF. V gene TRBV30 combines with J gene TRBJ1-1; 7 positions agree with TRBD1. V was clipped by 0 bases and J by 1 base; unmatched bases: 5. Germline CDR1 GTSNPN, CDR2 SVGIG (reference sequence). This CDR3 spans 15 amino acids. The variable domain in full, completed from reference TRBV30 and TRBJ1-1, reads SQTIHQWPATLVQPVGSPLSLECTVEGTSNPNLYWYRQAAGRGLQLLFYSVGIGQISSEVPQNLSASRPQDRQFILSSKKLLLSDSGFYLCAWSVPYRGNTEAFFGQGTRLTVV.

The chain joins TRBV30 to TRBJ2-7, with D perhaps TRBD2 (5 bases). This CDR3 region has 15 residues. Trimming removed 3 bases from V and 3 bases from J, with 18 bases in between. Germline values: CDR1 GTSNPN, CDR2 SVGIG (reference sequence). The CDR3 sequence is CAWRPNPTGDYEQYF. CDR3 nucleotide sequence: TGTGCCTGGAGACCAAACCCCACCGGGGACTACGAGCAGTACTTC.

This clone came up a few times. The chain employs TRBV29-1 and TRBJ2-6, with 9 bases that match TRBD1. Germline values: CDR1 SQVTM, CDR2 ANQGSEA. V shed 7 bases and J 1 base; nucleotides not matched to a gene: 5. The CDR3 runs 15 residues. In nucleotides, the CDR3 is TGCAGCGCAACAGGGGGCGGGTCTGGGGCCAACGTCCTGACTTTC. Protein product: CSATGGGSGANVLTF.

The rearrangement uses TRBV7-9 and TRBJ2-1, with D maybe TRBD2 (5 bases). Trimming removed 4 bases from V and 4 bases from J, with 8 bases in between. CDR3 length: 13 residues. Germline CDR1 reads SEHNR; CDR2 reads FQNEAQ (reference sequence). The CDR3: CASSSGLYNEQFF. The CDR3 nucleotides are TGTGCCAGCAGCTCCGGACTTTACAATGAGCAGTTCTTC.